Listed below are T cell receptor beta chains from one sample, sequenced in a study of T-cell memory formation after mild COVID-19. MiXCR was run by TCRdb on the 5' RACE reads, yielding one entry per CDR3 protein. The sample yields approximately 260,000 distinct CDR3 sequences, approximately 15% seen once. Sequencing input: PBMCs or a T cell subset sorted from them (not recorded which). Receptors were obtained from a man in his late teens or twenties who had mild COVID-19 (a few samples of this study predate the infection). Cell type and time point are not known. The CDR3 runs from the conserved cysteine through the conserved F or W. D genes are given only for firm matches. A row's size may be missing; if present it is once, few, many or a size class.

TRBV5-5	.	TRBD1	TRBJ2-1	CASSLGTGRLF	TGTGCCAGCAGCCTCGGGACAGGGAGACTCTTC
TRBV6-5	.	TRBD1	TRBJ1-4	CASSYSPAQGGEKLFF	TGTGCCAGCAGTTACTCACCCGCGCAGGGGGGGGAAAAACTGTTTTTT
TRBV20-1	few	TRBD2	TRBJ2-1	CSAREGPGLAGATYNEQFF	TGCAGTGCTAGAGAGGGCCCGGGACTAGCGGGGGCCACCTACAATGAGCAGTTCTTC
TRBV7-9	few	TRBD1	TRBJ2-7	CASSLRGQGPYEQYF	TGTGCCAGCAGCTTACGCGGACAGGGGCCCTACGAGCAGTACTTC
TRBV7-2	few	.	TRBJ2-5	CASSLASLPETQYF	TGTGCCAGCAGCTTAGCGTCCCTCCCGGAGACCCAGTACTTC
TRBV12-3/TRBV12-4	.	TRBD1	TRBJ1-5	CASKGGRQGNQPQHF	TGTGCCAGCAAGGGGGGAAGACAGGGGAATCAGCCCCAGCATTTT
TRBV24-1	.	TRBD2	TRBJ2-5	CATSGRDYHQETQYF	TGTGCCACCAGTGGCCGGGACTACCACCAAGAGACCCAGTACTTC
TRBV5-1	few	TRBD1	TRBJ2-7	CASSSGQMFYEQYF	TGCGCCAGCAGCTCGGGACAGATGTTCTACGAGCAGTACTTC
TRBV4-1	.	.	TRBJ1-2	CASSQEGGREGYGYTF	TGCGCCAGCAGCCAAGAGGGGGGGCGGGAAGGCTATGGCTACACCTTC
TRBV4-1	.	.	TRBJ2-7	CASSQEPRSSYEQYF	TGCGCCAGCAGCCAAGAGCCCCGTTCGAGCTACGAGCAGTACTTC
TRBV27	.	TRBD1	TRBJ2-7	CARQGGEVTYEQYF	TGTGCCCGGCAAGGGGGCGAAGTTACCTACGAGCAGTACTTC
TRBV7-7	few	TRBD1	TRBJ2-1	CASSKGASTNNEQFF	TGTGCCAGCAGCAAGGGGGCCTCTACCAACAATGAGCAGTTCTTC
TRBV10-2	.	.	TRBJ1-1	CASSGTAQNTEAFF	TGCGCCAGCAGTGGGACAGCGCAGAACACTGAAGCTTTCTTT
TRBV28	.	.	TRBJ1-6	CASSPGEGYNSPLHF	TGTGCCAGCAGCCCCGGGGAGGGCTATAATTCACCCCTCCACTTT
TRBV19	.	.	TRBJ1-1	CASSIRGSKNTEAFF	TGTGCCAGTAGTATACGTGGCAGTAAGAACACTGAAGCTTTCTTT
TRBV5-1	once	TRBD1	TRBJ1-1	CASSLPGGMTEAFF	TGCGCCAGCAGCTTGCCAGGGGGCATGACGGAAGCTTTCTTT
TRBV6-5	.	.	TRBJ2-1	CASRESYNEQFF	TGTGCCAGCAGGGAGTCCTACAATGAGCAGTTCTTC
TRBV4-1	few	.	TRBJ2-5	CASSQDVGGQETQYF	TGCGCCAGCAGCCAAGACGTGGGGGGACAAGAGACCCAGTACTTC
TRBV7-8	few	.	TRBJ1-6	CASSSHLPSPLHF	TGTGCCAGCAGCTCACACCTGCCCTCACCCCTCCACTTT
TRBV30	many	.	TRBJ1-4	CAWSFLGTNEKLFF	TGTGCCTGGAGTTTTCTCGGAACTAATGAAAAACTGTTTTTT
TRBV11-3	.	.	TRBJ2-1	CASSPGGGSSSYNEQFF	TGTGCCAGCAGCCCAGGGGGGGGCTCCAGCTCCTACAATGAGCAGTTCTTC
TRBV28	.	.	TRBJ1-1	CASKNTEAFF	TGTGCCAGCAAGAACACTGAAGCTTTCTTT
TRBV9	.	TRBD2	TRBJ2-5	CASSVGGSGIETQYF	TGTGCCAGCAGCGTAGGTGGTAGCGGGATCGAGACCCAGTACTTC
TRBV7-8	few	.	TRBJ1-1	CASSFSGVPGAFF	TGTGCCAGCAGCTTCTCAGGGGTTCCGGGTGCTTTCTTT
TRBV27	.	.	TRBJ1-2	CASSSSGVGYTF	TGTGCCAGCAGTTCTTCAGGGGTCGGCTACACCTTC
TRBV25-1	few	TRBD1	TRBJ2-3	CASSDRTGRVGTDTQYF	TGTGCCAGCAGTGACCGGACAGGGCGTGTAGGGACAGATACGCAGTATTTT
TRBV6-5	.	TRBD2	TRBJ2-2	CASSYYRRLAVANTGELFF	TGTGCCAGCAGTTACTATAGGCGACTAGCGGTCGCGAACACCGGGGAGCTGTTTTTT
TRBV7-2	few	TRBD2	TRBJ2-5	CASSLSGGIETQYF	TGTGCCAGCAGCCTTAGCGGGGGAATAGAGACCCAGTACTTC
TRBV7-9	few	TRBD1	TRBJ1-2	CASSPGGRGLGYTF	TGTGCCAGCAGCCCCGGGGGCAGGGGGCTTGGCTACACCTTC
TRBV7-3	few	.	TRBJ2-1	CASSLNGGAYEQFF	TGTGCCAGCAGCTTAAATGGGGGCGCATATGAGCAGTTCTTC
TRBV9	.	TRBD1	TRBJ1-2	CASSVADRAGLHGYTF	TGTGCCAGCAGCGTAGCCGACAGGGCTGGGTTACATGGCTACACCTTC
TRBV3-1	.	.	TRBJ1-3	CASGGRSSGNTIYF	TGTGCCAGCGGCGGGCGGTCCTCTGGAAACACCATATATTTT
TRBV6-2/TRBV6-3	.	.	TRBJ1-1	CASSYIGGTEAFF	TGTGCCAGCAGTTACATCGGGGGGACTGAAGCTTTCTTT
TRBV6-5	.	.	TRBJ1-5	CASSYRSGSSGPQHF	TGTGCCAGCAGTTACAGAAGTGGCAGTTCGGGGCCCCAGCATTTT
TRBV5-1	few	.	TRBJ2-5	CASSAATRSTQYF	TGCGCCAGCAGCGCGGCGACCCGGAGCACCCAGTACTTC
TRBV7-3	.	TRBD2	TRBJ2-3	CASSLPGLAGVDTQYF	TGTGCCAGCAGCCTTCCGGGACTAGCGGGGGTAGATACGCAGTATTTT
TRBV6-6	.	TRBD1	TRBJ1-2	CASSAKQGVNGYTF	TGTGCCAGCAGTGCGAAACAGGGGGTGAATGGCTACACCTTC
TRBV20-1	.	.	TRBJ2-3	CSVQGSLDTQYF	TGCAGTGTACAGGGTTCGCTAGATACGCAGTATTTT
TRBV7-2	few	.	TRBJ1-6	CASSPPPGGYSPLHF	TGTGCCAGCAGCCCCCCCCCGGGGGGTTATTCACCCCTCCACTTT
TRBV27	few	.	TRBJ2-7	CATRKEGHSYEQYF	TGTGCCACCCGGAAAGAGGGCCACTCCTACGAGCAGTACTTC
TRBV5-6	many	.	TRBJ1-2	CASIARTAWGYGYTF	TGTGCCAGCATCGCGAGGACGGCCTGGGGTTATGGCTACACCTTC